The source of this T cell receptor beta chain is a study of blood T cell repertoires in COVID-19. Whole-study context: COVID-19 samples, acute and convalescent, were from the United States, Italy and Spain.

In the authors' workflow: From reference gene primer amplification, estimates of nucleated cell counts were derived. Using immunoSEQ multiplex PCR, the repertoire was profiled, and TCRdb retains in-frame clones only, with some absent. The V and J calls and clone size come from that table; D and trimming were worked out from the DNA. This repertoire shows more than 25,000 clones, roughly 87% found once; its top ten account for about 5.8%. CDR3 length: 16 amino acids. In germline, CDR1 is GTSNPN, CDR2 SVGIG (reference sequence). V lost 2 bases to trimming and J lost 8 bases; unmatched junction nucleotides: 10.

The chain employs TRBV30 and TRBJ2-2; 11 bases are shared with TRBD2. The clonotype was recovered from a man between 60 and 70 years old with active COVID-19. The sample comprised peripheral blood. CDR3 in amino acids: CAWSRVAGGPGGELFF. The CDR3 DNA reads TGTGCCTGGAGTCGGGTAGCGGGGGGGCCAGGAGGGGAGCTGTTTTTT.